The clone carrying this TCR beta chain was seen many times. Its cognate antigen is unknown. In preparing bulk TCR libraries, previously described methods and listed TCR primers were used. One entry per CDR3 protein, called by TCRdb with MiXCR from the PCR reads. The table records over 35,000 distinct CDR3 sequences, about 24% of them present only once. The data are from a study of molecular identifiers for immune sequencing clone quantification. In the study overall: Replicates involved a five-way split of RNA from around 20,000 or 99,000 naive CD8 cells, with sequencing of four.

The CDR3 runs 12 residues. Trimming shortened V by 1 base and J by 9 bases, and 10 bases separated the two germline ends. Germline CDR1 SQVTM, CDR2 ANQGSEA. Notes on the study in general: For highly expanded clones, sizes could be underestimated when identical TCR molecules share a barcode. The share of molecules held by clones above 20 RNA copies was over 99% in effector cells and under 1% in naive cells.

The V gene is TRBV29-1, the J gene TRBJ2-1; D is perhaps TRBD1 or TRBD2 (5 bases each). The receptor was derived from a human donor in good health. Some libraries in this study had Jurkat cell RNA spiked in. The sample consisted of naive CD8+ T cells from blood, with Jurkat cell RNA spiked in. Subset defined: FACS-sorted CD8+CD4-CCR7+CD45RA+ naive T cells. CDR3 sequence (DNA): TGCAGCGTTGAAGCGGAGAGGGGTGAGCAGTTCTTC. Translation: CSVEAERGEQFF.